Listed below are T cell receptor beta chains from one sample, sequenced in a study of T cells after yellow fever vaccination. TCRdb re-called the 5' RACE reads with MiXCR, one entry per CDR3 protein. The sample has about 510,000 distinct CDR3 sequences, 21% seen once. This specimen was PBMCs, taken approximately 22 days after the first yellow fever vaccination. The receptors come from a man younger than 35 who received the YFV17D yellow fever vaccine. Each CDR3 is given with its conserved first and last residue. A D gene is named only where the DNA matches it firmly. Where a row states a size, it is once, few, many or the class of an expanded clone; other rows omit it.

v_call	clone_size	d_call	j_call	cdr3_aa	cdr3_nt
TRBV6-5	-	-	TRBJ2-7	CASSFRGNEQYF	TGTGCCAGCAGTTTCCGCGGGAACGAGCAGTACTTC
TRBV29-1	few	-	TRBJ1-6	CSVSGEGGYNSPLHF	TGCAGCGTTTCAGGGGAAGGGGGATATAATTCACCCCTCCACTTT
TRBV14	few	TRBD1	TRBJ2-1	CASSQIMSGTAIF	TGTGCCAGCAGCCAGATAATGTCCGGGACAGCGATCTTC
TRBV12-5	few	-	TRBJ2-7	CASGVGSTGYNEQYF	TGTGCTAGTGGTGTGGGGTCTACAGGGTACAACGAGCAGTACTTC
TRBV5-1	-	-	TRBJ2-1	CASSLELKGRIYSEQFF	TGCGCCAGCAGCTTGGAACTCAAGGGACGCATCTACAGTGAGCAGTTCTTC
TRBV7-8	-	TRBD2	TRBJ2-5	CASSQSQTSGGQETQYF	TGTGCCAGCAGCCAGAGCCAAACTAGCGGGGGGCAAGAGACCCAGTACTTC
TRBV5-5	few	-	TRBJ1-5	CASGERVGQPQHF	TGTGCCAGCGGGGAAAGGGTAGGCCAGCCCCAGCATTTT
TRBV24-1	-	-	TRBJ1-2	CATRSGEDYGYTF	TGTGCCACCCGCTCCGGGGAGGACTATGGCTACACCTTC
TRBV11-2	-	-	TRBJ2-3	CASSLAPPDTQYF	TGTGCCAGCAGCTTAGCCCCCCCAGATACGCAGTATTTT
TRBV5-1	once	TRBD2	TRBJ2-3	CASSTRTSGDTQYF	TGCGCCAGCAGCACCCGGACTAGCGGGGATACGCAGTATTTT
TRBV7-2	-	-	TRBJ2-1	CASSSHRGSYNEQFF	TGTGCCAGCAGCTCCCATCGGGGCTCCTACAATGAGCAGTTCTTC
TRBV5-6	many	-	TRBJ1-1	CASSLGLSEAFF	TGTGCCAGCAGCCTAGGACTGTCTGAAGCTTTCTTT
TRBV3-1	few	TRBD2	TRBJ2-3	CASSQVQKAGPDTQYF	TGTGCCAGCAGCCAAGTTCAGAAAGCGGGGCCAGATACGCAGTATTTT